The next 19 T cell receptor beta chains were all read from a single sample in a study of T cell repertoires in cytomegalovirus infection. TCRdb itself ran the reads through MiXCR, one entry per CDR3 protein. Of roughly 100,000 distinct CDR3 sequences listed, 15% to 20% are singletons. Sequencing input: PBMCs. The receptors were gathered from a human donor in good health (CMV status not recorded). Some clones in this sample may be carry-over from other donors' samples.

This clonotype was counted many times. The rearrangement uses TRBV7-2 and TRBJ1-1; possible D gene TRBD1, 6 bases. Germline CDR1 SGHTA, CDR2 FQGNSA. V lost 2 bases to trimming and J lost 1 base, with 8 bases between them. This CDR3 is 14 amino acids long. CDR3 nucleotides: TGTGCCAGCAGCTTACGGACAGCGAACACTGAAGCTTTCTTT. Amino acid sequence: CASSLRTANTEAFF.

This clonotype was counted many times. V gene TRBV6-2 or TRBV6-3 combines with J gene TRBJ2-7, with D possibly TRBD1 on 6 matching bases. The V and J ends lost 9 bases and 2 bases respectively, with 14 bases between them. The CDR3 covers 13 residues. The germline CDR1 and CDR2 sequences are MNHEY and SVGEGT. This CDR3 is CASQGQFTYEQYF. The CDR3 nucleotides are TGTGCCAGTCAGGGGCAGTTCACCTACGAGCAGTACTTC.

The V and J genes are TRBV5-6 and TRBJ1-6; 7 bases are shared with TRBD1. CDR1 and CDR2 (germline): SGHDT, YYEEEE. The CDR3 is 15 amino acids. V lost 1 base, J lost 8 bases, and 6 bases stayed unmatched. The CDR3 DNA follows: TGTGCCAGCAGCTTGCGGCAGGGGGTTCATTCACCCCTCCACTTT. Residues: CASSLRQGVHSPLHF.

In its sample, this clonotype was seen many times. The chain recombines TRBV5-1 with TRBJ1-2; D call uncertain. The ends were cut back, 1 base at V and 0 bases at J, with 10 bases in the middle. CDR1 is SGHRS, CDR2 YFSETQ, per germline. The CDR3 loop spans 15 amino acids. CDR3 sequence: CASSLYDTTNYGYTF. In nucleotides, the CDR3 is TGCGCCAGCAGCTTGTATGATACCACTAACTATGGCTACACCTTC.

This clonotype was detected ten times or more. The chain employs TRBV10-3 and TRBJ2-7; D might be TRBD2 (5 bases). The germline CDR1 and CDR2 sequences are ENHRY and SYGVKD. The germline V and J ends were trimmed by 6 bases and 4 bases, with 13 bases remaining between them. This CDR3 spans 13 amino acids. The CDR3 spells CAISSGEGYEQYF. DNA for the CDR3: TGTGCCATCAGCAGTGGAGAGGGATACGAGCAGTACTTC.

This clonotype was recorded a few times. This chain links TRBV4-1 with TRBJ1-3; 7 bases match TRBD1. CDR1 MGHRA and CDR2 YSYEKL come from the germline V gene. The CDR3 extends over 19 amino acids. V gave up 1 base and J gave up 4 bases; unmatched junction bases: 16. The CDR3 protein is CASSQAIIKTGTRGNTIYF. CDR3 nucleotide sequence: TGCGCCAGCAGCCAAGCCATAATTAAGACAGGGACGAGAGGAAACACCATATATTTT.

This clonotype was counted ten times or more. The V call is TRBV7-2, the J call TRBJ1-1, with D maybe TRBD1 (6 bases). The CDR3 extends over 16 amino acids. Germline assignment: CDR1 SGHTA and CDR2 FQGNSA. Between the trimmed V and J ends, which lost 2 bases and 5 bases, there was a span of 18 bases. CDR3 in amino acids: CASSLQGYLGWTEAFF. The CDR3 nucleotides read TGTGCCAGCAGCTTACAGGGGTATCTCGGCTGGACTGAAGCTTTCTTT.

This clonotype was seen repeatedly, ten times or more. J is TRBJ1-4 and V is TRBV7-2, with 9 bases matching TRBD1. Germline V CDR1 and CDR2: SGHTA, FQGNSA. CDR3 length equals 16 residues. After removal of 5 bases from V and 8 bases from J, the junction contained 12 bases not matched to a gene. In DNA form, the CDR3 reads TGTGCCAGCAGCCCCGGGACAGGGCCTTACGGAGAAAAACTGTTTTTT. Residues: CASSPGTGPYGEKLFF.

The chain combines TRBV29-1 with TRBJ2-1, with D perhaps TRBD1 or TRBD2 (5 bases each). This CDR3 has 12 amino acids. CDR1 and CDR2 from the germline V gene are SQVTM and ANQGSEA. Trimming removed 4 bases from V and 8 bases from J, with 12 bases in between. Here the CDR3 reads CSVGGLVHEQFF. CDR3 in DNA: TGCAGCGTTGGGGGGTTGGTTCATGAGCAGTTCTTC.

This clonotype was observed many times. The gene calls are TRBV7-8 and TRBJ2-3; possibly TRBD1 for D (6 bases). The germline V gene has CDR1 SGHVS and CDR2 FQNEAQ. The CDR3 sequence is 15 residues long. Trimming stripped 3 bases from V and 0 bases from J, with 10 bases between. CDR3 region: CASSLMGASTDTQYF. As DNA, the CDR3 is TGTGCCAGCAGCTTGATGGGGGCCAGCACAGATACGCAGTATTTT.

The CDR3 loop is CASSLFGTPPETQYF. The DNA for the CDR3 is TGTGCCAGCAGTTTATTTGGGACCCCCCCTGAGACCCAGTACTTC. The rearrangement uses TRBV28 and TRBJ2-5; D tentatively fits TRBD1 or TRBD2 (5 bases each). The CDR3 loop spans 15 amino acids. Germline V gene data show CDR1 as MDHEN and CDR2 as SYDVKM. Deletions cut 1 base from V and 5 bases from J, with 14 bases between. The whole variable domain, remainder taken from reference TRBV28 and TRBJ2-5, is DVKVTQSSRYLVKRTGEKVFLECVQDMDHENMFWYRQDPGLGLRLIYFSYDVKMKEKGDIPEGYSVSREKKERFSLILESASTNQTSMYLCASSLFGTPPETQYFGPGTRLLVL.

This clonotype was recorded at least ten times. V and J are TRBV28 and TRBJ2-7; TRBD1 matches 11 bases. Germline CDR1 MDHEN, CDR2 SYDVKM. Trimming at V came to 2 bases and at J to 7 bases, leaving 10 bases not matched to a gene. CDR3 length equals 16 residues. The CDR3 loop reads CASSLNRGQGAGEQYF. CDR3 in DNA: TGTGCCAGCAGTTTAAACCGTGGACAGGGGGCCGGGGAGCAGTACTTC.

The chain carries TRBV20-1 and TRBJ2-7, with 10 bases that match TRBD2. Unmatched junction bases numbered 9, after V lost 6 bases and J lost 4 bases. The CDR3 totals 14 residues. Looked up from germline, CDR1 is DFQATT and CDR2 is SNEGSKA (reference sequence). CDR3 nucleotide sequence: TGCAGTGCGGTCACTAGCGGGGTAGGATACGAGCAGTACTTC. This codes for CSAVTSGVGYEQYF.

This clonotype was observed a few times. The chain links TRBV7-2 to TRBJ2-7, with 9 bases aligning to TRBD2. The CDR3 has 14 amino acids. The V gene end was trimmed by 6 bases and the J gene end by 4 bases; junction bases not matched to a gene: 7. Germline-derived CDR1 and CDR2 are SGHTA and FQGNSA. This CDR3 is CASSGRGGWYEQYF. The CDR3 coding sequence is TGTGCCAGCAGTGGGCGGGGGGGATGGTACGAGCAGTACTTC.

In its sample, this clonotype was seen many times. The V gene is TRBV11-2, the J gene TRBJ2-7, with D unclear. Germline V lookup: CDR1 SGHAT, CDR2 FQNNGV. The CDR3 length is 14 residues. Trimming pared 5 bases from V and 5 bases from J, leaving 16 bases between. The CDR3: CASSPLKGLDEQYF. CDR3 nucleotide sequence: TGTGCCAGCAGCCCACTTAAAGGGCTGGACGAGCAGTACTTC.

The chain links TRBV7-2 to TRBJ2-3; the D gene is possibly TRBD1 (6 bases). From germline, CDR1 is SGHTA and CDR2 FQGNSA. The CDR3 sequence is 16 residues long. Trimming stripped 5 bases from V and 2 bases from J, with 17 bases between. The CDR3 DNA reads TGTGCCAGCAGCCGCACCCCGACAGGAATCACAGATACGCAGTATTTT. Encoded protein: CASSRTPTGITDTQYF.

The rearrangement joins TRBV7-2 to TRBJ1-3; TRBD1 might be the D (6 bases). V lost 10 bases to trimming and J lost 1 base, with 17 bases between them. From germline, CDR1 is SGHTA and CDR2 FQGNSA. The length of the CDR3 is 15 residues. The CDR3 sequence is CATGTGILSGNTIYF. The CDR3 bases are TGTGCCACCGGAACAGGGATACTTTCTGGAAACACCATATATTTT.

This clonotype occurred a few times. The rearrangement uses TRBV5-4 and TRBJ2-7; D unclear. V lost 3 bases, J lost 3 bases, and 10 bases lay in between. This CDR3 comprises 13 residues. The germline gives CDR1 SGHNT, CDR2 YYREEE (reference sequence). The CDR3 loop reads CASSSNDGYEQYF. CDR3 DNA sequence: TGTGCCAGCAGCTCTAACGACGGCTACGAGCAGTACTTC.

This chain's CDR3 is CASSLSHPGTLQYF. CDR3 coding DNA: TGTGCCAGCAGTTTGAGCCACCCGGGGACCCTGCAGTATTTT. The J gene is TRBJ2-3, the V gene TRBV28; possibly TRBD1 or TRBD2 for D (5 bases each). Trimming took 3 bases from V and 11 from J, leaving 18 bases between them. This CDR3 has 14 amino acids. Looked up from germline, CDR1 is MDHEN and CDR2 is SYDVKM.